This T cell receptor (beta chain) emerged from a study of T cell repertoires in cytomegalovirus infection (dated by TCRdb to between 2017 and 2020). With regard to the full study: Donor HLA type was relevant to the analysis, because carriage of CMV infection together with the matching HLA type was indicated by public TCR beta signatures. Overall study outcomes, separate from this receptor: The ex vivo response was dominated by HLA-C-restricted CMV-specific TCR beta clonotypes, and the single most frequent clonotype in two of eight donors was supplied by these HLA-C-restricted clonotypes. In both this cohort and an independent roughly 360-donor cohort, the cumulative frequency of public TCR beta family members distinguished carriers of CMV infection plus the relevant HLA type.

This clonotype appeared many times. Its recognized antigen is unknown. It has no much larger one-base neighbor in the sample; base qualities were not kept. TCRdb names Illumina HiSeq 1500 as the instrument used. The public reads were reprocessed in TCRdb via fastp at Q25 and MiXCR, keeping in-frame beta chains. Entries that share a CDR3 protein sequence are merged under the most common genes and DNA. This sample comprises approximately 290,000 distinct CDR3 sequences, about a quarter of them detected only once. The ten largest clones capture more than 11% of the sample. The receptor's source is a human donor in good health (CMV status not recorded). Some clones in this sample may be carry-over from other donors' samples. Sequenced material: PBMCs.

Here is the DNA: TGTGCCAGCAGCCCAATCTTGCCGGGCAACGAGCAGTACTTC. This codes for CASSPILPGNEQYF. The V and J segments used are TRBV7-8 and TRBJ2-7; no D gene can be assigned with confidence. Trimming at the junction amounts to 5 bases on V and 5 bases on J, and the germline ends lie 16 bases apart. Reading from cysteine to phenylalanine, the CDR3 counts 14 amino acids. Solely the CDR3 DNA is kept, with 42 bases framed from the first base. The germline V gene sets CDR1 to SGHVS and CDR2 to FQNEAQ. The entire variable domain, with the stretches around the CDR3 drawn from the reference TRBV7-8 and TRBJ2-7 proteins, is GAGVSQSPRYKVAKRGQDVALRCDPISGHVSLFWYQQALGQGPEFLTYFQNEAQLDKSGLPSDRFFAERPEGSVSTLKIQRTQQEDSAVYLCASSPILPGNEQYFGPGTRLTVT.